The next 21 T cell receptor beta chains were all read from a single sample in a study of cytomegalovirus exposure and HLA in healthy donors. Measured with immunoSEQ multiplex PCR; TCRdb has only the in-frame clones, and not every one. The table has about 56,000 clones, about 92% seen once; the top ten hold about 5.8%. Material: PBMCs. These receptors were collected from a woman under 30 in good health and CMV-seronegative.

The chain employs TRBV19 and TRBJ1-5; 8 bases map to TRBD1. This CDR3 region has 17 residues. CDR1 and CDR2 from the germline V gene are LNHDA and SQIVND (reference sequence). V trimming: 4 bases; J trimming: 0 bases; junction bases outside the gene matches: 8. As DNA, the CDR3 is TGTGCCAGTAGTACCGTCCAGGGGGCCTTTAGCAATCAGCCCCAGCATTTT. It encodes CASSTVQGAFSNQPQHF. Complete variable domain (other parts from reference TRBV19 and TRBJ1-5): DGGITQSPKYLFRKEGQNVTLSCEQNLNHDAMYWYRQDPGQGLRLIYYSQIVNDFQKGDIAEGYSVSREKKESFPLTVTSAQKNPTAFYLCASSTVQGAFSNQPQHFGDGTRLSIL.

This clone was detected ten times or more. The chain's CDR3 is CASSQAADTQYF. In DNA, the CDR3 is TGCGCCAGCAGCCAAGCAGCAGATACGCAGTATTTT. The chain links TRBV4-1 to TRBJ2-3, with D unclear. The CDR3 loop spans 12 amino acids. The V end lost 1 base, the J end lost 4 bases, and 3 bases lay between the germline ends. The germline gives CDR1 MGHRA, CDR2 YSYEKL.

The rearrangement uses TRBV2 and TRBJ1-3; D gene uncertain. This CDR3 is built from 15 residues. Trimming cost V 1 base and J 4 bases, with 11 bases left between them. Germline-derived CDR1 and CDR2 are SNHLY and FYNNEI. For the CDR3, the DNA is TGTGCCAGCAGTGAAGAACAGTTGGGCGGAAACACCATATATTTT. Encoded protein: CASSEEQLGGNTIYF.

The chain combines TRBV6-1 with TRBJ2-7; the D gene is possibly TRBD1 (6 bases). Germline-derived CDR1 and CDR2 are MNHNS and SASEGT. Between the trimmed V and J ends, which lost 5 bases and 7 bases, there was a span of 12 bases. The CDR3 loop spans 12 amino acids. CDR3 in amino acids: CASSRQVGEQYV. Written as DNA, the CDR3 is TGTGCCAGCAGTCGACAGGTCGGAGAGCAGTACGTC.

The chain links TRBV11-3 to TRBJ2-2, with D tentatively TRBD2 (6 bases). Germline loops: CDR1 SGHNT, CDR2 YENEEA. This CDR3 comprises 16 residues. With 7 bases removed from V and 0 bases from J, the gap between germline ends came to 15 bases. The CDR3 here is CASIQDGRTNTGELFF. The CDR3 nucleotides are TGTGCCAGCATCCAAGACGGGAGAACGAACACCGGGGAGCTGTTTTTT.

This clone came up once. The genes are TRBV4-2 and TRBJ2-3, with 11 positions matching TRBD2. The V gene's germline CDR1 is LGHNA and CDR2 YNFKEQ. Losses at the gene ends were 0 bases for V and 3 bases for J; bases not matched to a gene: 11. The CDR3 loop spans 19 amino acids. CDR3 sequence: CASSQDRTSGGGKTDTQYF. The CDR3 nucleotides read TGTGCCAGCAGCCAAGATAGAACTAGCGGGGGTGGGAAGACAGATACGCAGTATTTT.

The chain is built from TRBV7-9 and TRBJ1-1; D possibly corresponds to TRBD1 (6 bases). The CDR3 consists of 11 residues. Germline V lookup: CDR1 SEHNR, CDR2 FQNEAQ (reference sequence). The V and J ends lost 5 bases and 8 bases respectively, with 9 bases between them. The CDR3 DNA reads as TGTGCCAGCAGCCAGGGGAGAGAAGCTTTCTTT. Protein sequence: CASSQGREAFF. The full variable domain, its missing parts supplied by reference TRBV7-9 and TRBJ1-1, is DTGVSQNPRHKITKRGQNVTFRCDPISEHNRLYWYRQTLGQGPEFLTYFQNEAQLEKSRLLSDRFSAERPKGSFSTLEIQRTEQGDSAMYLCASSQGREAFFGQGTRLTVV.

In its sample, this clone was seen once. This sequence joins TRBV7-2 and TRBJ2-3; weak D call: TRBD2 (5 bases). V lost 4 bases and J lost 1, with 18 bases in between. Germline V gene data show CDR1 as SGHTA and CDR2 as FQGNSA. The CDR3 has 17 amino acids. In nucleotides, the CDR3 is TGTGCCAGCAGCTCAGTACATCGGGGTAGCGGCACAGATACGCAGTATTTT. Amino acid sequence: CASSSVHRGSGTDTQYF.

The chain links TRBV25-1 to TRBJ2-5; unclear D gene. This CDR3 is 13 amino acids long. V lost 3 bases and J lost 7, with 12 bases in between. Germline V lookup: CDR1 MGHDK, CDR2 SYGVNS. The CDR3 sequence is CASSEARVGTQYF. CDR3 DNA sequence: TGTGCCAGCAGTGAGGCCCGGGTAGGGACCCAGTACTTC.

The CDR3 DNA is TGTGCCAGCAAAGTGGAGACTGAAGCTTTCTTT. Translated: CASKVETEAFF. The rearrangement joins TRBV27 to TRBJ1-1, with D hard to call. CDR1 and CDR2 (germline): MNHEY, SMNVEV (reference sequence). The CDR3 length is 11 residues. The ends were cut back, 7 bases at V and 5 bases at J, with 8 bases in the middle.

The rearrangement joins TRBV7-2 to TRBJ2-2; 11 bases are a match to TRBD2. This CDR3 spans 16 amino acids. V dropped 3 bases and J dropped 4; count of bases not matched to a gene: 4. Looked up from germline, CDR1 is SGHTA and CDR2 is FQGNSA. The CDR3 loop reads CASSFSGGASTGELFF. As DNA, the CDR3 is TGTGCCAGCAGCTTTAGCGGGGGGGCTTCCACCGGGGAGCTGTTTTTT.

This clone appeared a few times. J is TRBJ2-3 and V is TRBV2; 9 bases are a match to TRBD1. There are 15 residues in the CDR3. The J segment lost 4 bases and the V segment lost 7 bases, leaving 9 bases of the junction unmatched. The V gene's germline CDR1 is SNHLY and CDR2 FYNNEI. The chain's CDR3 is CASMGTGSKSDTQYF. CDR3 bases: TGTGCCAGCATGGGGACAGGGAGTAAGTCAGATACGCAGTATTTT.

The chain links TRBV6-1 to TRBJ2-1; a weak D match, TRBD1 (5 bases). Trimming cost V 1 base and J 11 bases, with 12 bases left between them. CDR3 length: 13 amino acids. The germline V gene encodes CDR1 MNHNS and CDR2 SASEGT. Here the CDR3 DNA reads TGTGCCAGCAGTGAAGGAATCGCAGGGAAGCAGTTCTTC. Its protein is CASSEGIAGKQFF.

This chain uses TRBV18 with TRBJ1-1, with 7 bases fitting TRBD1. The junction had 7 bases not matched to a gene; V was cut back by 2 bases and J by 7 bases. From germline, CDR1 is KGHSH and CDR2 LQKENI. The CDR3 loop spans 14 amino acids. Here the CDR3 reads CASSPRQGRNEAFF. CDR3 coding DNA: TGTGCCAGCTCACCAAGACAGGGTAGGAATGAAGCTTTCTTT.

This clone appeared once. J is TRBJ2-1 and V is TRBV11-3, with D perhaps TRBD2 (7 bases). Germline CDR1 reads SGHNT; CDR2 reads YENEEA. Trimming took off 3 bases at V and 14 bases at J, with 11 bases between the two ends. This CDR3 has 11 residues. The DNA for the CDR3 is TGTGCCAGCAGCTTCCAGGGGAGGGAGTTCTTC. Encoded protein: CASSFQGREFF.

The V gene is TRBV7-9, the J gene TRBJ1-4; D gene uncertain. V was pared by 3 bases and J by 8 bases, with 10 bases between. Germline lookup yields CDR1 SEHNR and CDR2 FQNEAQ (reference sequence). The CDR3 spans 13 residues. CDR3 protein: CASSLANPEKLFF. CDR3 coding DNA: TGTGCCAGCAGCTTGGCAAACCCGGAAAAACTGTTTTTT.

V gene TRBV15 combines with J gene TRBJ2-5, with 8 bases lining up with TRBD1. Germline-derived CDR1 and CDR2 are LNHNV and YYDKDF (reference sequence). V was pared by 0 bases and J by 1 base, with 7 bases of the junction left unmatched. This CDR3 region has 17 residues. CDR3 amino acids: CATSRDWAGGSQETQYF. For the CDR3, the DNA is TGTGCCACCAGCAGAGACTGGGCAGGGGGCAGCCAAGAGACCCAGTACTTC.

This chain connects TRBV5-4 to TRBJ1-2, with TRBD1 matching 8 bases. Germline lookup yields CDR1 SGHNT and CDR2 YYREEE (reference sequence). Germline trimming cut 0 bases from V and 1 base from J; bases unmatched to any gene: 2. The CDR3 length is 15 residues. Here the CDR3 DNA reads TGTGCCAGCAGCTTGGACAGGGGGAGTAACTATGGCTACACCTTC. It encodes CASSLDRGSNYGYTF.

As DNA, the CDR3 is TGTGCCAGCAGCCCCGGGACAGGGGCTTTCTACGAGCAGTACTTC. This translates into CASSPGTGAFYEQYF. The chain combines TRBV5-4 with TRBJ2-7; TRBD1 matches 10 bases. Germline loops: CDR1 SGHNT, CDR2 YYREEE (reference sequence). V lost 4 bases to trimming and J lost 3 bases; unmatched junction nucleotides: 7. CDR3 length: 15 residues.

The chain uses TRBV19 and TRBJ1-2; a weak D match, TRBD1 (6 bases). The germline V gene has CDR1 LNHDA and CDR2 SQIVND (reference sequence). V gave up 6 bases and J gave up 8 bases, with 13 bases separating them. CDR3 length: 12 amino acids. The DNA of the CDR3 is TGTGCCAGTAGCGACCGCGGACAGGGCTACACCTTC. Amino acids: CASSDRGQGYTF.

The V gene is TRBV29-1, the J gene TRBJ2-3, with 12 bases identical to TRBD2. The germline gives CDR1 SQVTM, CDR2 ANQGSEA. Trimming cost V 7 bases and J 3 bases; bases outside gene matches: 11. The CDR3 runs to 16 residues. The CDR3 is CSAQGLAGGRTDTQYF. CDR3 bases: TGCAGCGCTCAGGGGCTAGCGGGAGGGAGGACAGATACGCAGTATTTT.